Listed below are T cell receptor beta chains from one sample, sequenced in a study of control samples from healthy donors and cancer patients. Sequenced by immunoSEQ multiplex PCR; TCRdb stores in-frame clones only, minus some. Altogether a few hundred thousand clones are present, over 75% being singletons, with the ten largest covering around 6.8%. The sample was PBMCs. The receptors were sampled from a man aged 35-49 years with head and neck cancer. Both conserved end residues are part of each CDR3. D genes are given only for firm matches. Clone size is not always given. Where it is, it says once, few, many or a class for expanded clones.

d_call j_call clone_size v_call cdr3_aa cdr3_nt
TRBD2 TRBJ2-1 . TRBV27 CASFGGRAEEQFF TGTGCCAGCTTCGGCGGGAGGGCCGAGGAGCAGTTCTTC
. TRBJ2-7 . TRBV28 CASSFLADTLYSYEQYF TGTGCCAGCAGTTTCCTCGCGGACACCCTTTACTCCTACGAGCAGTACTTC
TRBD1 TRBJ1-2 . TRBV6-5 CASSQEGQYYGYTF TGTGCCAGCAGCCAAGAGGGACAGTACTATGGCTACACCTTC
. TRBJ2-1 . TRBV3-1/TRBV3-2 CASSATGSNEQFF TGTGCCAGCAGTGCAACAGGGTCCAATGAGCAGTTCTTC
. TRBJ2-3 . TRBV9 CASSGRTTDTQYF TGTGCCAGCAGCGGTCGTACCACAGATACGCAGTATTTT
. TRBJ2-2 . TRBV10-2 CASSEEGLYTGELFF TGCGCCAGCAGTGAAGAGGGGTTATACACCGGGGAGCTGTTTTTT
. TRBJ2-1 . TRBV7-3 CASSLGLNYNEQFF TGTGCCAGCAGCTTGGGACTCAACTACAATGAGCAGTTCTTC
. TRBJ2-3 . TRBV30 CAWTLTATDTQYF TGTGCCTGGACTCTGACAGCCACAGATACGCAGTATTTT
TRBD2 TRBJ2-3 . TRBV11-3 CASSLVRAGGTDTQYF TGTGCCAGCAGCTTAGTGCGAGCGGGAGGCACAGATACGCAGTATTTT
. TRBJ1-1 . TRBV27 CASSLTGWSTEAFF TGTGCCAGCAGTTTAACAGGGTGGAGCACTGAAGCTTTCTTT
. TRBJ1-5 few TRBV30 CAWGAYRADQPQHF TGTGCCTGGGGGGCGTATCGGGCAGATCAGCCCCAGCATTTT
. TRBJ1-1 . TRBV27 CASGQDRNTEAFF TGTGCCAGCGGGCAAGACAGGAACACTGAAGCTTTCTTT
. TRBJ1-2 . TRBV28 CASSSNWDNNYGYTF TGTGCCAGCAGTTCTAATTGGGACAATAACTATGGCTACACCTTC
. TRBJ1-1 . TRBV6-6 CASSRQEYEAFF TGTGCCAGCAGCCGACAGGAGTATGAAGCTTTCTTT
TRBD1 TRBJ2-7 . TRBV29-1 CSGTGTETYEQYF TGCAGCGGGACCGGGACAGAGACCTACGAGCAGTACTTC
. TRBJ2-1 . TRBV3-1/TRBV3-2 CASSQPVRGSSYNEQFF TGTGCCAGCAGCCAACCCGTGCGGGGCAGCTCCTACAATGAGCAGTTCTTC
. TRBJ1-2 . TRBV7-2 CASSLVFVRADTNYGYTF TGTGCCAGCAGCTTAGTTTTTGTCCGAGCGGATACTAACTATGGCTACACCTTC
. TRBJ1-1 . TRBV6-5 CASSFSKGNTEAFF TGTGCCAGCAGTTTCTCGAAGGGGAACACTGAAGCTTTCTTT
. TRBJ1-5 . TRBV18 CASSRDQDIQPQHF TGTGCCAGCTCGCGCGACCAGGACATACAGCCCCAGCATTTT
. TRBJ1-4 . TRBV28 CASSLQQGDEKLFF TGTGCCAGCAGTTTACAACAGGGAGATGAAAAACTGTTTTTT
. TRBJ2-3 . TRBV5-4 CAGGGDYTDTQYF TGTGCCGGAGGCGGGGATTACACAGATACGCAGTATTTT
TRBD2 TRBJ2-1 . TRBV5-6 CASSSTGLADQNEQFF TGTGCCAGCAGCTCGACGGGACTAGCAGACCAGAATGAGCAGTTCTTC
TRBD2 TRBJ2-3 many TRBV13 CASSLVTSAGTDTQYF TGTGCCAGCAGCTTAGTGACTAGCGCTGGCACAGATACGCAGTATTTT
TRBD1 TRBJ2-5 . TRBV5-8 CASSRGQGGFAQYF TGTGCCAGCAGCCGGGGACAGGGTGGTTTCGCCCAGTACTTC
TRBD1 TRBJ1-1 . TRBV7-9 CASNRDRMSTEAFF TGTGCCAGCAACCGGGACAGGATGAGCACTGAAGCTTTCTTT